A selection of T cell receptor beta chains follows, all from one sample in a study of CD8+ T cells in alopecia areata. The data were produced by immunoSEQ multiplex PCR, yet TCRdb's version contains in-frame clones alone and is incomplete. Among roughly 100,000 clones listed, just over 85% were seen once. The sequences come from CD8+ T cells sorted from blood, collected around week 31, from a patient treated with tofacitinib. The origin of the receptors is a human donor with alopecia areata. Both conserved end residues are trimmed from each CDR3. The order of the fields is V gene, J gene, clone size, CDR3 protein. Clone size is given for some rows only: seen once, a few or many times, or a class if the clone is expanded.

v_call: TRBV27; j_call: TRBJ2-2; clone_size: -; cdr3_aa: ASSLLTGGHNTGELF
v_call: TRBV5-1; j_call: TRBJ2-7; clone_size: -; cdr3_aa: ASSLGSSAGYEQY
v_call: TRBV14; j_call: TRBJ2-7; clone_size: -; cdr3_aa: ASSQVEGVGEQY
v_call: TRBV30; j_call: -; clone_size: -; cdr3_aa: AWEPKTPGQGWYEQY
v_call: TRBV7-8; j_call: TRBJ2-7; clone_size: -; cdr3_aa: ASSLGGTGDEQY
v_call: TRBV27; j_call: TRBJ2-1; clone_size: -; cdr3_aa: ASSLSLAEYNEQF
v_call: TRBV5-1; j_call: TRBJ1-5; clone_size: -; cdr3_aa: ASSQDRRNQPQH
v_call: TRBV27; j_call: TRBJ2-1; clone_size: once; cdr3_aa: AVGPAADGEQF
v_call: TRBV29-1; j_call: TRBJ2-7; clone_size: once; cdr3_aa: SGQGSRGEQY
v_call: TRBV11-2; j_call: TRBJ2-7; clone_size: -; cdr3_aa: ASSEPDVNEQY
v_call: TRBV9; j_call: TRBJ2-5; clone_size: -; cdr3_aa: ASSVGWTSGSSETQY
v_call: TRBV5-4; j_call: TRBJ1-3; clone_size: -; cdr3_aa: ASSGGRYSGNTIY
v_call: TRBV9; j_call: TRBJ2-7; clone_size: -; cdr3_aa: ASSVGEGYEQY
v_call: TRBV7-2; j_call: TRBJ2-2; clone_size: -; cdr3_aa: ASSWDLGAGELF
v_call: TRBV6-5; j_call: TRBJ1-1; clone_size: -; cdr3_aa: ASSYALNTEAF
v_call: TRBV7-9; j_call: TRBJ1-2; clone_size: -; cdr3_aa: ASSSEDRVGGYT
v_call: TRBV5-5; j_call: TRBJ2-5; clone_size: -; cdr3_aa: ASSPGLETQY
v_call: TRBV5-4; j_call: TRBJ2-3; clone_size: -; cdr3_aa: ASRLAGGRTDTQY
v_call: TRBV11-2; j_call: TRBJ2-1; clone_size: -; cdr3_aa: ASSLVGRASDEQF
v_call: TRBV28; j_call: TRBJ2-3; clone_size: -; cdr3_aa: ASSLTGATDTQY
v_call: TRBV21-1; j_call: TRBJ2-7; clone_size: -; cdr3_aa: ANPPGETEGS
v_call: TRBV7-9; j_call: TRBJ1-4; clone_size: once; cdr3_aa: ASSSPATNEKLF
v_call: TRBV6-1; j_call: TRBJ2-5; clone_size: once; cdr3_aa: ASTDPGWETQY
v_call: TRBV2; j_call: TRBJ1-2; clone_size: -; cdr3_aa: ARGSDYGYT
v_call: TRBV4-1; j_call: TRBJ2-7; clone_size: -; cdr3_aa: ASSQERTGNYEQY